Below, one T cell receptor (beta chain) is given with its context. Its antigen is not yet known. No qualities accompany the bases; no much larger clone lies one base away. The TCR beta CDR3 regions were amplified from RNA transcripts. A first-round RT-PCR of the TCR CDR3 used the HTBI primer set with the Qiagen OneStep RT-PCR kit. A second multiplex PCR round built the libraries, followed by size selection and purification. Libraries were sequenced paired-end with 100 bp reads on an Illumina HiSeq2000. The original methods were these. Raw data were processed with SOAPnuke, discarding reads with adapters, uncalled bases, mean Phred below 15, or no exact constant-primer or identifier match. COPE v1.2.5 was used to merge the high-quality paired reads, and each unique nucleotide sequence was defined as a clonotype. Clonotypes were aligned to IMGT TRBV, TRBD and TRBJ reference segments using MiTCR v1.1. The analysis included only V-J combinations with a frequency above 0.0001, which together covered about 99% of the repertoires. The TCS score was defined as F50 (clonal expansion) divided by E x V (chaos), with BLOSUM62-based TCRdist calculated between CDR3 peptides within each V-J. Welch's t-statistics and random forest reduced roughly 500 V-J features to fewer than 15, which were used in a naive Bayes classifier (R e1071). TCRdb reanalyzed the raw reads on its own, using fastp at Q25 for trimming and MiXCR for clone calling, and kept in-frame beta chains. For every CDR3 protein sequence, its rows merge into one entry that carries the most common genes and DNA. TCRdb, rather than the study authors, made the V and J calls. This sample lists more than 550,000 distinct CDR3 sequences; roughly a sixth were detected once. The top ten constitute over 15% of the sample.

This entry comes from a study of T cells in Graves' hyperthyroidism and ophthalmopathy (dated by TCRdb to the late 2010s). As for the study more broadly: Peripheral blood samples were taken at the time of initial diagnosis, prior to any treatment. Prospective prediction of ophthalmopathy was tested in an independent validation cohort of under 20 hyperthyroidism patients and around 16 patients who later progressed to ophthalmopathy. In roughly six Graves' hyperthyroidism patients, the study also compared T-cell repertoires from thyroid tissue with T-cell repertoires from blood. To identify TCR V-J signatures that set the groups apart, the researchers used a discovery cohort of 100 patients, made up of under 45 with Graves' ophthalmopathy and 57 with stable Graves' hyperthyroidism. TCR Vbeta CDR3 sequencing of fewer than 150 peripheral blood samples (43 ophthalmopathy, about 80 hyperthyroidism and 17 progressor patients) is reported in the paper. The approximately 100 discovery patients were randomly split 7:3 into training and test sets. After sampling, hyperthyroidism patients received methimazole starting at 30 mg daily, and ophthalmopathy patients received high-dose intravenous methylprednisolone. Findings and caveats that apply to the study as a whole: During validation, the model predicted progression to ophthalmopathy a median of roughly six months ahead of onset, with around 71% sensitivity and 72% to 80% specificity. A model built on a 13 V-J signature distinguished ophthalmopathy from stable hyperthyroidism, reaching around 90% sensitivity and around 81% specificity in cross-validation and 80%/75% in testing. Sample size was not statistically predetermined, and investigators were not blinded to group allocation. Most expanded thyroid clonotypes (frequency above 0.001) were also detected in blood, suggesting blood repertoires may reflect thyroid immune responses.

Hyperthyroidism patients were newly diagnosed, had a disease duration of under 2 months, and were aged 18 to 65 years. Patients with uncontrolled infections, other autoimmune diseases, pregnancy or lactation were excluded. Diagnoses were established on the basis of clinical symptoms, serum thyroxine and TRAb, thyroid ultrasound, and orbital computed tomography. For progressor patients, blood was drawn at the first diagnosis of hyperthyroidism, before any ophthalmopathy symptoms had appeared. PBMCs were separated from roughly 9.6 ml of fresh peripheral blood using Ficoll-Paque density gradient centrifugation. Progressor patients were initially diagnosed with Graves' hyperthyroidism and developed ophthalmopathy during follow-up. Total RNA was extracted with Trizol reagent, and quality was checked on an Agilent 2100 Bioanalyzer. From the cysteine through the phenylalanine, the CDR3 covers 15 amino acids. Just the 45-base CDR3 DNA is kept, in frame starting at base 1. The CDR1 and CDR2 encoded by the germline V gene are SGHVS and FNYEAQ. V loses 5 bases, J loses 0 bases, and the germline ends lie 11 bases apart.

The sample consisted of blood. The receptor's source is a woman aged 50 to 60 with Graves' hyperthyroidism that later progressed to Graves' ophthalmopathy. The chain couples TRBV7-6 to TRBJ1-5; a tentative D call is TRBD1 (5 bases match). The CDR3 protein: CASSPEGDSNQPQHF. The DNA sequence follows: TGTGCCAGCAGCCCAGAAGGGGATAGCAATCAGCCCCAGCATTTT.